These 32 T cell receptor beta chains were sequenced from one sample in a study of TIL therapy for anti-PD-1-resistant metastatic lung cancer. The immunoSEQ assay was v3. The repertoire was sequenced with immunoSEQ multiplex PCR; TCRdb's copy has only in-frame clones and lacks some. The profile shows just under 60,000 clones, under 75% of them singletons. Documented time point: pre-treatment sample, taken before nivolumab and TIL therapy. The source was blood, collected at baseline. Source of these receptors: a person aged 25 to 80 with non-small cell lung cancer.

DNA for the CDR3: TGTGCCAGCAGCCTTGGACCCTACACAGATACGCAGTATTTT. Translation gives CASSLGPYTDTQYF. The chain couples TRBV9 to TRBJ2-3; D is ambiguous. The CDR3 contains 14 residues. Germline V gene data show CDR1 as SGDLS and CDR2 as YYNGEE. Trimming took off 4 bases at V and 2 bases at J, with 11 bases between the two ends.

The chain has TRBV7-9 and TRBJ2-4, with D perhaps TRBD1 or TRBD2 (6 bases each). The CDR3 runs to 13 residues. From germline, CDR1 is SEHNR and CDR2 FQNEAQ (reference sequence). V lost 7 bases and J lost 5, with 12 bases in between. The CDR3: CASTMGGQNIQYF. The CDR3 coding sequence is TGTGCCAGCACCATGGGGGGCCAAAACATTCAGTACTTC.

A few counts support this clone. The CDR3 reads CASTNLDRFDTEAFF. In DNA form, the CDR3 reads TGTGCCAGCACCAACCTAGACAGGTTTGACACTGAAGCTTTCTTT. This rearrangement joins TRBV28 to TRBJ1-1, with D tentatively TRBD1 (6 bases). The germline CDR1 and CDR2 sequences are MDHEN and SYDVKM. Trimming shortened V by 7 bases and J by 3 bases, and 18 bases separated the two germline ends. The CDR3 consists of 15 residues.

This chain uses TRBV2 with TRBJ2-1; 10 nucleotides match TRBD2. With 6 bases clipped from V and 7 bases from J, the junction kept 9 bases outside the gene matches. Germline-derived CDR1 and CDR2 are SNHLY and FYNNEI. This CDR3 has 15 amino acids. DNA of the CDR3: TGTGCCAGCAGCCGAACTAGCGGGGCACGAAATGAGCAGTTCTTC. Its protein is CASSRTSGARNEQFF.

The J gene is TRBJ1-1, the V gene TRBV18; TRBD1 is a possible D gene (5 bases). The CDR3 is 12 amino acids. Germline CDR1 KGHSH, CDR2 LQKENI. The V end was cut by 4 bases, the J end by 6 bases, with 9 bases between. CDR3 in amino acids: CASSQGTSEAFF. In nucleotides, the CDR3 is TGTGCCAGCTCACAAGGGACCTCTGAAGCTTTCTTT.

The CDR3 here is CATSGLGGQANEKLFF. CDR3 bases: TGTGCCACCAGCGGATTAGGGGGACAGGCTAATGAAAAACTGTTTTTT. V gene TRBV15 combines with J gene TRBJ1-4; 8 bases match TRBD1. Germline V lookup: CDR1 LNHNV, CDR2 YYDKDF (reference sequence). The J segment lost 3 bases and the V segment lost 5 bases, leaving 8 bases of the junction unmatched. This CDR3 is 16 amino acids long.

The chain couples TRBV6-1 to TRBJ2-1; D not resolved. This CDR3 spans 15 amino acids. Germline V lookup: CDR1 MNHNS, CDR2 SASEGT. Trimming removed 5 bases at V and 4 bases at J, with 15 bases between. CDR3 loop: CASSPLRTRYNEQFF. CDR3 sequence (DNA): TGTGCCAGCAGTCCTCTGCGGACGAGATACAATGAGCAGTTCTTC.

The chain is built from TRBV10-3 and TRBJ1-2; D is unclear. In germline, CDR1 is ENHRY, CDR2 SYGVKD. The CDR3 consists of 14 residues. The V end lost 2 bases, the J end lost 4 bases, and 11 bases lay between the germline ends. CDR3 protein: CAISEGLYSYGYTF. The CDR3 DNA is TGTGCCATCAGTGAGGGTCTATACTCCTATGGCTACACCTTC.

This sequence joins TRBV28 and TRBJ1-6, with TRBD1 as a possible D gene (5 bases). Trimming shortened V by 4 bases and J by 9 bases, and 10 bases separated the two germline ends. CDR1 and CDR2 (germline): MDHEN, SYDVKM. The CDR3 covers 13 residues. The CDR3 coding sequence is TGTGCCAGCAGTTCCAGGGACGGTTCACCCCTCCACTTT. As protein: CASSSRDGSPLHF.

This chain uses TRBV28 with TRBJ1-5; D might be TRBD1 (5 bases). Germline V gene lookup returns CDR1 MDHEN and CDR2 SYDVKM. V lost 5 bases and J 3 bases, leaving 11 bases between the germline ends. The length of the CDR3 is 14 residues. CDR3 region: CASSLDRNNQPQHF. CDR3 sequence (DNA): TGTGCCAGCAGTCTTGACAGAAACAATCAGCCCCAGCATTTT.

The genes are TRBV21-1 and TRBJ1-2; the table's D call of TRBD1 was not tested on the DNA. TRBV21-1 is a known pseudogene. CDR3 length equals 15 residues. This chain's CDR3 is CASSSLQVPSHGYTF. The CDR3 nucleotides are TGTGCCAGCAGCTCCTTACAGGTTCCCTCCCATGGCTACACCTTC.

This clone was seen more than once but under ten times. This chain joins TRBV30 and TRBJ1-3; no clear D. Germline V gives CDR1 GTSNPN, CDR2 SVGIG (reference sequence). The CDR3 totals 14 residues. With 2 bases removed from V and 4 bases from J, the gap between germline ends came to 12 bases. The CDR3 nucleotides read TGTGCCTGGAGTAGGCAGCTAGCCGGAAACACCATATATTTT. Its translation: CAWSRQLAGNTIYF.

The V call is TRBV7-8, the J call TRBJ2-3; D is ambiguous. V was cut by 2 bases and J by 4 bases, with 16 bases left in between. Per the germline V gene, CDR1 is SGHVS and CDR2 is FQNEAQ. The CDR3 extends over 16 amino acids. This CDR3 reads CASSLWNWKEPDTQYF. The CDR3 region has the DNA TGTGCCAGCAGCTTATGGAATTGGAAAGAACCAGATACGCAGTATTTT.

The table lists this clone with a few counts. The genes are TRBV27 and TRBJ1-5, with D possibly matching TRBD1 (5 bases). V gave up 5 bases and J gave up 5 bases, with 16 bases separating them. Per germline, CDR1 MNHEY and CDR2 SMNVEV (reference sequence). The CDR3 loop spans 15 amino acids. This CDR3 is CASSRTSDNYQPQHF. In DNA form, the CDR3 reads TGTGCCAGCAGTCGTACTTCGGACAACTATCAGCCCCAGCATTTT.

The chain employs TRBV5-5 and TRBJ1-3; D not certain. Looked up from germline, CDR1 is SGHKS and CDR2 is YYEKEE (reference sequence). Deletions cut 4 bases from V and 0 bases from J, with 5 bases between. The CDR3 has 13 residues. CDR3 nucleotide sequence: TGTGCCAGCAGCCGGAACTCTGGAAACACCATATATTTT. Its translation is CASSRNSGNTIYF.

This clone was picked up one time. The rearrangement links TRBV30 to TRBJ1-2; D remains ambiguous. This CDR3 has 13 residues. CDR1 is GTSNPN, CDR2 SVGIG, per germline (reference sequence). Between the trimmed V and J ends, which lost 0 bases and 4 bases, there was a span of 9 bases. The CDR3 spells CAWSVAQPYGYTF. In DNA, the CDR3 is TGTGCCTGGAGTGTAGCCCAGCCCTATGGCTACACCTTC. The full variable domain, with the rest looked up from reference TRBV30 and TRBJ1-2, is SQTIHQWPATLVQPVGSPLSLECTVEGTSNPNLYWYRQAAGRGLQLLFYSVGIGQISSEVPQNLSASRPQDRQFILSSKKLLLSDSGFYLCAWSVAQPYGYTFGSGTRLTVV.

This chain joins TRBV6-5 and TRBJ1-5; D remains ambiguous. V was shortened by 4 bases and J by 2 bases, with 12 bases between the two germline ends. The CDR3 runs 15 residues. Germline V gene data show CDR1 as MNHEY and CDR2 as SVGAGI. CDR3 nucleotides: TGTGCCAGCAGTTCGGGGTCCGGGGGCAATCAGCCCCAGCATTTT. Its translation: CASSSGSGGNQPQHF.

This clone was detected only once. This chain uses TRBV6-1 with TRBJ1-5; TRBD1 agrees at 11 bases. The CDR3 is 15 residues long. The germline CDR1 and CDR2 sequences are MNHNS and SASEGT. V trimming: 7 bases; J trimming: 7 bases; junction bases outside the gene matches: 9. CDR3 region: CASTYGQGAGQPQHF. The CDR3 region has the DNA TGTGCCAGCACCTACGGACAGGGGGCGGGACAGCCCCAGCATTTT.

The rearrangement uses TRBV7-9 and TRBJ2-3; 9 bases fit TRBD1. The V and J ends lost 5 bases and 2 bases, in that order; junction bases with no gene match: 5. The CDR3 spans 15 residues. Germline CDR1 SEHNR, CDR2 FQNEAQ (reference sequence). The CDR3 region has the DNA TGTGCCAGCAGCGACCGGGACAGGGCCACAGATACGCAGTATTTT. Amino acids: CASSDRDRATDTQYF.

The chain is built from TRBV6-1 and TRBJ2-1; D not resolved. The CDR3 totals 11 residues. CDR1 MNHNS and CDR2 SASEGT come from the germline V gene. Deletions cut 5 bases from V and 6 bases from J, with 5 bases between. The CDR3 sequence: CASSKTNEQFF. The CDR3, as DNA: TGTGCCAGCAGTAAGACCAATGAGCAGTTCTTC.

V and J are TRBV5-1 and TRBJ2-1; D remains ambiguous. Germline assignment: CDR1 SGHRS and CDR2 YFSETQ. This CDR3 comprises 18 residues. V gave up 0 bases and J gave up 10 bases, with 26 bases separating them. The CDR3 coding sequence is TGCGCCAGCAGCTTGGCAAGTTACAGTCGGCCTTATCGGATCGAGCAGTTCTTC. This translates into CASSLASYSRPYRIEQFF.

The rearrangement links TRBV30 to TRBJ2-7; D not certain. Germline CDR1 reads GTSNPN; CDR2 reads SVGIG (reference sequence). V lost 1 base, J lost 3 bases, and 4 bases lay in between. The CDR3 contains 11 residues. The CDR3 DNA reads as TGTGCCTGGAGTGCGTTCTACGAGCAGTACTTC. Translation: CAWSAFYEQYF.

The chain has TRBV27 and TRBJ1-4; 10 positions agree with TRBD1. The V and J ends lost 9 bases and 8 bases, in that order; junction bases with no gene match: 9. The CDR3 spans 14 residues. The germline V gene encodes CDR1 MNHEY and CDR2 SMNVEV (reference sequence). CDR3 nucleotides: TGTGCCAGGGCCCGGGACAGGGGAAGGGAAAAACTGTTTTTT. The encoded protein is CARARDRGREKLFF.

The chain carries TRBV19 and TRBJ2-2; D is possibly TRBD2 (6 bases). The V end was cut by 10 bases, the J end by 1 base, with 13 bases between. The CDR3 is 14 amino acids. Germline CDR1 reads LNHDA; CDR2 reads SQIVND (reference sequence). The CDR3, as DNA: TGTGCCACCGGAGGGCCCGGGAACACCGGGGAGCTGTTTTTT. Protein sequence: CATGGPGNTGELFF. Full variable domain (outside the CDR3, taken from reference TRBV19 and TRBJ2-2): DGGITQSPKYLFRKEGQNVTLSCEQNLNHDAMYWYRQDPGQGLRLIYYSQIVNDFQKGDIAEGYSVSREKKESFPLTVTSAQKNPTAFYLCATGGPGNTGELFFGEGSRLTVL.

The chain combines TRBV5-4 with TRBJ2-1, with TRBD2 matching 7 bases. V lost 2 bases, J lost 6 bases, and 14 bases stayed unmatched. The germline gives CDR1 SGHNT, CDR2 YYREEE (reference sequence). The length of the CDR3 is 17 residues. CDR3 loop: CASSFLVGRGLSNEQFF. CDR3 nucleotides: TGTGCCAGCAGCTTCTTAGTAGGGAGGGGCCTGTCCAATGAGCAGTTCTTC.

This clone was found once. The CDR3 here is CASSLVGTGYGYTF. CDR3 sequence (DNA): TGTGCCAGCAGCCTAGTAGGGACAGGCTATGGCTACACCTTC. The V gene is TRBV7-9, the J gene TRBJ1-2, with 8 positions matching TRBD1. The CDR3 extends over 14 amino acids. V was pared by 5 bases and J by 4 bases, with 6 bases of the junction left unmatched. From germline, CDR1 is SEHNR and CDR2 FQNEAQ (reference sequence).

V gene TRBV19 combines with J gene TRBJ2-6, with D unclear. Trimming stripped 5 bases from V and 0 bases from J, with 8 bases between. This CDR3 has 15 amino acids. Germline V gives CDR1 LNHDA, CDR2 SQIVND (reference sequence). The CDR3 is CASSFESSGANVLTF. CDR3 sequence (DNA): TGTGCCAGTAGTTTCGAGAGCTCTGGGGCCAACGTCCTGACTTTC.

The chain combines TRBV10-3 with TRBJ2-3; TRBD1 matches 7 bases. The CDR3 has 12 amino acids. CDR1 and CDR2 (germline): ENHRY, SYGVKD. J lost 6 bases, V lost 3 bases, and 0 bases had no gene match. CDR3 loop: CAISDRGDTQYF. CDR3 coding DNA: TGTGCCATCAGTGACAGGGGGGATACGCAGTATTTT.

The rearrangement joins TRBV5-6 to TRBJ2-3; D not resolved. CDR1 is SGHDT, CDR2 YYEEEE, per germline. The CDR3 spans 12 residues. The V and J ends lost 3 bases and 2 bases respectively, with 4 bases between them. This CDR3 is CASSSNTDTQYF. DNA of the CDR3: TGTGCCAGCAGCTCAAACACAGATACGCAGTATTTT.

This clone is termed medium-sized (0.01 to 0.1%). The rearrangement uses TRBV19 and TRBJ1-1; D is possibly TRBD1 (5 bases). With 3 bases removed from V and 6 bases from J, the gap between germline ends came to 14 bases. Germline V lookup: CDR1 LNHDA, CDR2 SQIVND (reference sequence). The CDR3 contains 14 residues. CDR3 DNA: TGTGCCAGTAGTATCGTGGGGCGCGTCGCTGAAGCTTTCTTT. Its translation: CASSIVGRVAEAFF.

This clone has only one observation. This chain connects TRBV6-5 to TRBJ1-2; weak D call: TRBD1 (5 bases). There are 13 residues in the CDR3. The V gene lost 10 bases and the J gene lost 4 bases, with 16 bases spanning the gap. In germline, CDR1 is MNHEY, CDR2 SVGAGI. CDR3 bases: TGTGCCATCAGCAAAGCAGGGTCCTATGGCTACACCTTC. Amino acid sequence: CAISKAGSYGYTF.

This chain connects TRBV12-5 to TRBJ2-1; 10 bases agree with TRBD2. The length of the CDR3 is 15 residues. J lost 6 bases, V lost 2 bases, and 4 bases had no gene match. The V gene's germline CDR1 is LGHNT and CDR2 FRNRAP. The CDR3 sequence is CASGLSSGSVNEQFF. The CDR3 DNA follows: TGTGCTAGTGGTTTGTCTAGCGGGAGTGTCAATGAGCAGTTCTTC. The variable domain in full, completed from reference TRBV12-5 and TRBJ2-1, reads DARVTQTPRHKVTEMGQEVTMRCQPILGHNTVFWYRQTMMQGLELLAYFRNRAPLDDSGMPKDRFSAEMPDATLATLKIQPSEPRDSAVYFCASGLSSGSVNEQFFGPGTRLTVL.